These 26 T cell receptor beta chains share one sample of origin, sequenced in a study of shared clonotypes between healthy human individuals. This table comes from immunoSEQ multiplex PCR, and its TCRdb copy is limited to in-frame clones, with some not included. The sample holds fewer than 350,000 clones, around 90% seen once. Sequencing was carried out using memory CD8+ T cells sorted from blood. Subset here: CD45RO+ cells pooled with CCR7-negative TemRA cells. The receptors originated from a man aged 18 to 29 in good health.

The table lists this clone with many counts. This sequence joins TRBV6-4 and TRBJ2-3; D might be TRBD2 (5 bases). The CDR3 is made up of 15 amino acids. The V end lost 4 bases, the J end lost 0 bases, and 11 bases lay between the germline ends. Germline V gives CDR1 MRHNA, CDR2 SNTAGT. The CDR3 is CASSAGGLSTDTQYF. The CDR3 DNA reads as TGTGCCAGCAGTGCGGGCGGGCTAAGCACAGATACGCAGTATTTT.

V and J are TRBV5-1 and TRBJ1-2; TRBD1 is a possible D gene (5 bases). The CDR3 sequence is 16 residues long. The V and J ends lost 1 base and 4 bases respectively, with 17 bases between them. Germline CDR1 and CDR2: SGHRS and YFSETQ. DNA of the CDR3: TGCGCCAGCAGCTTGTACCCGGAGGGGCAGGGCTATGGCTACACCTTC. Its protein is CASSLYPEGQGYGYTF.

The chain links TRBV4-1 to TRBJ2-7, with 11 nucleotides matching TRBD2. V shed 3 bases, J shed 3 bases, and the junction held 4 bases outside the gene matches. Germline-derived CDR1 and CDR2 are MGHRA and YSYEKL. This CDR3 region has 15 residues. The CDR3 DNA sequence: TGCGCCAGCAGCCAGTTGACTAGCGGGGACTACGAGCAGTACTTC. Amino acid sequence: CASSQLTSGDYEQYF.

Only one count was recorded for this clone. The CDR3 loop reads CASSLWGGRLNTQYF. In DNA form, the CDR3 reads TGCGCCAGCAGCTTGTGGGGGGGCCGTCTAAATACGCAGTATTTT. The chain uses TRBV5-1 and TRBJ2-3; the D gene is possibly TRBD2 (7 bases). Germline V gene lookup returns CDR1 SGHRS and CDR2 YFSETQ. The V and J ends lost 1 base and 7 bases respectively, with 16 bases between them. The CDR3 consists of 15 residues.

The genes are TRBV4-1 and TRBJ1-5; D gene uncertain. The germline V gene encodes CDR1 MGHRA and CDR2 YSYEKL. This CDR3 has 14 residues. Trimming shortened V by 4 bases and J by 1 base, and 8 bases separated the two germline ends. Here the CDR3 reads CASSPFVSNQPQHF. The CDR3 nucleotides read TGCGCCAGCAGCCCCTTTGTCAGCAATCAGCCCCAGCATTTT.

CDR3 nucleotides: TGCGCCAGCAGCTCGCGGACAGACCATTCACCCCTCCACTTT. Amino acid sequence: CASSSRTDHSPLHF. The J gene is TRBJ1-6, the V gene TRBV5-1, with a tentative D call TRBD1 (6 bases). V gave up 3 bases and J gave up 8 bases, with 12 bases separating them. Germline loops: CDR1 SGHRS, CDR2 YFSETQ. The CDR3 contains 14 residues.

This chain connects TRBV13 to TRBJ1-5; D gene uncertain. Trimming took 4 bases from V and 6 from J, leaving 16 bases between them. The CDR3 totals 15 residues. The V gene's germline CDR1 is PRHDT and CDR2 FYEKMQ (reference sequence). CDR3 in amino acids: CASSSTEDDGQPQHF. In nucleotides, the CDR3 is TGTGCCAGCAGCTCGACGGAGGACGATGGTCAGCCCCAGCATTTT.

The rearrangement links TRBV5-1 to TRBJ2-5; D uncertain. The CDR3 runs to 14 residues. Germline CDR1 SGHRS, CDR2 YFSETQ. Trimming removed 2 bases at V and 1 base at J, with 9 bases between. CDR3 amino acids: CASSLKLVQETQYF. In nucleotides, the CDR3 is TGCGCCAGCAGCTTAAAACTGGTCCAAGAGACCCAGTACTTC.

This clone is a singleton in its sample. The chain uses TRBV6-1 and TRBJ1-3; perhaps TRBD1 as D (5 bases). Trimming stripped 4 bases from V and 0 bases from J, with 7 bases between. Per germline, CDR1 MNHNS and CDR2 SASEGT. The CDR3 is 14 amino acids. CDR3 nucleotides: TGTGCCAGCAGTGGACAGAACTCTGGAAACACCATATATTTT. It specifies CASSGQNSGNTIYF.

This chain connects TRBV4-1 to TRBJ2-2; TRBD2 agrees at 8 bases. The germline CDR1 and CDR2 sequences are MGHRA and YSYEKL. V shed 5 bases, J shed 5 bases, and the junction held 25 bases outside the gene matches. The CDR3 covers 21 residues. The CDR3 spells CASSSQSLHPIRGGPTGELFF. In DNA, the CDR3 is TGCGCCAGCAGCTCTCAGTCCCTTCACCCCATCCGGGGGGGCCCTACCGGGGAGCTGTTTTTT.

The CDR3 sequence is CASLLSGADTQYF. The CDR3 DNA sequence: TGTGCCAGCCTTCTATCAGGGGCAGATACGCAGTATTTT. This sequence joins TRBV11-2 and TRBJ2-3; a weak D match, TRBD1 (6 bases). Trimming took off 8 bases at V and 4 bases at J, with 13 bases between the two ends. Germline lookup yields CDR1 SGHAT and CDR2 FQNNGV. This CDR3 comprises 13 residues.

V is TRBV27 and J is TRBJ1-2; 9 nucleotides align to TRBD1. The germline gives CDR1 MNHEY, CDR2 SMNVEV (reference sequence). The CDR3 has 14 residues. V gave up 5 bases and J gave up 8 bases; unmatched junction bases: 9. As DNA, the CDR3 is TGTGCCAGCAGTCCGGGACAGGGAACCACGGGCTACACCTTC. Protein: CASSPGQGTTGYTF.

V is TRBV9 and J is TRBJ1-2; no clear D. The CDR3 is 13 residues long. The germline gives CDR1 SGDLS, CDR2 YYNGEE. V dropped 1 base and J dropped 3 bases, with 7 bases sitting between them. The CDR3 is CASSVSRDYGYTF. The CDR3 DNA is TGTGCCAGCAGCGTATCTAGGGACTATGGCTACACCTTC.

CDR3 loop: CASGRSLYEQYF. CDR3 DNA sequence: TGCGCCAGCGGACGCAGCCTCTACGAGCAGTACTTC. V is TRBV10-2 and J is TRBJ2-7; D is unclear. CDR1 is WSHSY and CDR2 is SAAADI in the germline V gene. The CDR3 has 12 amino acids. Deletions cut 8 bases from V and 3 bases from J, with 11 bases between.

The chain is built from TRBV5-1 and TRBJ2-3; a possible D gene is TRBD1 (6 bases). Germline V gene sequence: CDR1 SGHRS, CDR2 YFSETQ. The CDR3 is made up of 16 amino acids. V was shortened by 1 base and J by 2 bases, with 14 bases between the two germline ends. This chain's CDR3 is CASSLNPGVYTDTQYF. The CDR3 nucleotides read TGCGCCAGCAGCTTGAATCCAGGGGTTTACACAGATACGCAGTATTTT.

V and J are TRBV11-2 and TRBJ2-1, with unresolved D. V was shortened by 5 bases and J by 0 bases, with 11 bases between the two germline ends. Germline-derived CDR1 and CDR2 are SGHAT and FQNNGV. This CDR3 contains 15 residues. CDR3 region: CASSDDPSSYNEQFF. The DNA of the CDR3 is TGTGCCAGCAGCGACGACCCGAGCTCCTACAATGAGCAGTTCTTC.

The chain is built from TRBV5-4 and TRBJ2-7, with D uncertain. In germline, CDR1 is SGHNT, CDR2 YYREEE (reference sequence). The length of the CDR3 is 14 residues. Deletions cut 3 bases from V and 5 bases from J, with 15 bases between. As DNA, the CDR3 is TGTGCCAGCAGCTCCCACCCCGCAGCTGACGAGCAGTACTTC. Translation gives CASSSHPAADEQYF.

This chain links TRBV7-2 with TRBJ2-7, with TRBD1 matching over 8 bases. With 5 bases clipped from V and 2 bases from J, the junction kept 14 bases outside the gene matches. The CDR3 is made up of 17 amino acids. The germline V gene encodes CDR1 SGHTA and CDR2 FQGNSA. CDR3 residues: CASSPMRTGNLAYEQYF. Written as DNA, the CDR3 is TGTGCCAGCAGCCCGATGCGGACAGGGAACCTTGCCTACGAGCAGTACTTC.

The chain combines TRBV5-6 with TRBJ1-5; 12 bases align to TRBD1. The CDR3 spans 17 residues. The V segment lost 4 bases and the J segment 5 bases; nucleotides outside the gene matches: 10. CDR1 and CDR2 from the germline V gene are SGHDT and YYEEEE. CDR3 region: CASSAGTGGELDQPQHF. CDR3 sequence (DNA): TGTGCCAGCAGCGCTGGGACAGGGGGCGAGCTAGATCAGCCCCAGCATTTT.

The sample holds one count of this clone. This rearrangement joins TRBV19 to TRBJ2-1, with unresolved D. CDR3 length: 13 residues. From germline, CDR1 is LNHDA and CDR2 SQIVND (reference sequence). The germline V and J ends were trimmed by 3 bases and 6 bases, with 9 bases remaining between them. CDR3 sequence: CASSMSSINEQFF. The CDR3, as DNA: TGTGCCAGTAGTATGTCGTCTATCAATGAGCAGTTCTTC.

The rearrangement uses TRBV11-2 and TRBJ1-1, with TRBD1 matching 8 bases. After removal of 5 bases from V and 1 base from J, the junction contained 3 bases not matched to a gene. This CDR3 has 14 amino acids. Germline CDR1 and CDR2: SGHAT and FQNNGV. This CDR3 is CASSTGQGNTEAFF. The DNA for the CDR3 is TGTGCCAGCAGCACCGGACAGGGGAACACTGAAGCTTTCTTT.

CDR3 sequence: CAWTNAWGFGYEQYF. In DNA form, the CDR3 reads TGTGCCTGGACCAACGCGTGGGGTTTTGGGTACGAGCAGTACTTC. The chain links TRBV30 to TRBJ2-7; D call uncertain. Trimming left V 4 bases short and J 4 bases short, with 20 bases between. There are 15 residues in the CDR3. Germline CDR1 is GTSNPN and CDR2 is SVGIG (reference sequence).

J is TRBJ2-7 and V is TRBV5-6; 10 nucleotides line up with TRBD1. Germline V CDR1 and CDR2: SGHDT, YYEEEE. V lost 3 bases to trimming and J lost 4 bases; unmatched junction nucleotides: 4. CDR3 length equals 14 residues. CDR3 sequence: CASSWDRGVYEQYF. The CDR3 nucleotides are TGTGCCAGCAGCTGGGACAGGGGAGTGTACGAGCAGTACTTC.

This clone was seen a handful of times. This CDR3 is also generated by other DNA sequences in the sample. The gene calls are TRBV4-1 and TRBJ2-7, with D tentatively TRBD1 (5 bases). The V end lost 0 bases, the J end lost 2 bases, and 8 bases lay between the germline ends. CDR1 is MGHRA, CDR2 YSYEKL, per germline. The CDR3 totals 14 residues. CDR3 protein: CASSQDPRAYEQYF. The CDR3 DNA reads as TGCGCCAGCAGCCAAGATCCCAGGGCCTACGAGCAGTACTTC.

The CDR3 protein is CATSRETGVLTQETQYF. CDR3 DNA sequence: TGTGCCACCAGCAGAGAGACGGGGGTTTTGACCCAAGAGACCCAGTACTTC. This chain links TRBV15 with TRBJ2-5, with D maybe TRBD2 (6 bases). CDR1 and CDR2 from the germline V gene are LNHNV and YYDKDF (reference sequence). V lost 0 bases to trimming and J lost 1 base, with 15 bases between them. The CDR3 runs 17 residues.

The chain combines TRBV11-2 with TRBJ1-3; D unresolved. The germline CDR1 and CDR2 sequences are SGHAT and FQNNGV. This CDR3 has 15 amino acids. V lost 0 bases, J lost 4 bases, and 10 bases lay in between. DNA of the CDR3: TGTGCCAGCAGCTTAGAACCTAACGCAGGAAACACCATATATTTT. This translates into CASSLEPNAGNTIYF.